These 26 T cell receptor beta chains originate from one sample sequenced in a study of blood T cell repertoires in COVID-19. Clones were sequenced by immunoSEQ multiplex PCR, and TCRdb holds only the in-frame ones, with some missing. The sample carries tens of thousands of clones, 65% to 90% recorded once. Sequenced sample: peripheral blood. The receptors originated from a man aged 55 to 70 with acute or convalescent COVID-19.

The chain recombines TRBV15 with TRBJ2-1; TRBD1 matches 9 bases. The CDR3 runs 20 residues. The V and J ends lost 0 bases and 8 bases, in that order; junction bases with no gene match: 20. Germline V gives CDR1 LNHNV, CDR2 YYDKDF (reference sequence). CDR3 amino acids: CATSRDRRDRDGSIFDEQFF. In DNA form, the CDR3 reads TGTGCCACCAGCAGAGATCGCAGGGACAGGGATGGCTCTATTTTCGATGAGCAGTTCTTC.

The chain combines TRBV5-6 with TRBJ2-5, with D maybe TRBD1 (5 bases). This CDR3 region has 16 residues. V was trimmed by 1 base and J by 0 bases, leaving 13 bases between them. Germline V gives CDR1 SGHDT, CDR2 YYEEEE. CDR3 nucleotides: TGTGCCAGCAGCTTGATTGGGCAGGGTGACCAAGAGACCCAGTACTTC. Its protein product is CASSLIGQGDQETQYF.

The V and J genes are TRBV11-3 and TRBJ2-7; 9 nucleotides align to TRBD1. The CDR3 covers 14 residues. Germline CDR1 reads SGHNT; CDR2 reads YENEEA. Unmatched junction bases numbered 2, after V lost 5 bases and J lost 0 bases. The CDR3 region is CASSQDRGSYEQYF. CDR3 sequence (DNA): TGTGCCAGCAGCCAGGACAGGGGCTCCTACGAGCAGTACTTC.

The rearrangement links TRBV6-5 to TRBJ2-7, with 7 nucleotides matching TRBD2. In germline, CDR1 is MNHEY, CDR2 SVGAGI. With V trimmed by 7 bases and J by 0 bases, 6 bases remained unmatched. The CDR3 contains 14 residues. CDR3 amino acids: CASTPRGSSYEQYF. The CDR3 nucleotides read TGTGCCAGCACCCCGCGGGGGAGCTCCTACGAGCAGTACTTC.

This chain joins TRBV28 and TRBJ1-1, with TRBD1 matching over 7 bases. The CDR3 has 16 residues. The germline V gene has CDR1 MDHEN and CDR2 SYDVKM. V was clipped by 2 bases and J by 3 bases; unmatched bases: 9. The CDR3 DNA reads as TGTGCCAGCAGTTTAAGGGGGCGATCGACCTACACTGAAGCTTTCTTT. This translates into CASSLRGRSTYTEAFF.

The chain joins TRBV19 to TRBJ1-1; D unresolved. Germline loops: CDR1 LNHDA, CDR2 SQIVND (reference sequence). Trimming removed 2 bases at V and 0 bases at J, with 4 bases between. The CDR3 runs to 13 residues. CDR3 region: CASSIILNTEAFF. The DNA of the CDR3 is TGTGCCAGTAGTATAATCTTGAACACTGAAGCTTTCTTT.

The CDR3 nucleotides read TGTGCCAGCAGCGCGACAGGGGTTTCACCCCTCCACTTT. Translating gives CASSATGVSPLHF. The V and J genes are TRBV12-3 or TRBV12-4 and TRBJ1-6; 8 bases map to TRBD1. The length of the CDR3 is 13 residues. Germline trimming cut 6 bases from V and 9 bases from J; bases unmatched to any gene: 4.

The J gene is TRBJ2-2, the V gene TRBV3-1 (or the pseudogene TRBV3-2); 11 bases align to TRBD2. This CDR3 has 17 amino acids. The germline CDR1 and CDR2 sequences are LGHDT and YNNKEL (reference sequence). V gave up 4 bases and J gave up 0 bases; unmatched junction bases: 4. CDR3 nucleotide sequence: TGTGCCAGCAGCCCGACTAGCGGGGCAGCGAACACCGGGGAGCTGTTTTTT. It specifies CASSPTSGAANTGELFF.

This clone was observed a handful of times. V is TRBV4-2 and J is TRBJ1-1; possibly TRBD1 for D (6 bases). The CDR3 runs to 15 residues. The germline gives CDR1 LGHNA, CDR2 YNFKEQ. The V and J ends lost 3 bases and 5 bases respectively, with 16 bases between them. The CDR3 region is CASSQFTGSGTEAFF. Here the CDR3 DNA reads TGTGCCAGCAGCCAGTTTACAGGGTCGGGGACTGAAGCTTTCTTT.

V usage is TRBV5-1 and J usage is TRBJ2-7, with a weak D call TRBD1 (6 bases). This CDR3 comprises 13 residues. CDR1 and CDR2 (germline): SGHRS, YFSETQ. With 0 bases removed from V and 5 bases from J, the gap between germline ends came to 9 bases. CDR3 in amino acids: CASSLDRAHEQYF. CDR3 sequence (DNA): TGCGCCAGCAGCTTGGACAGGGCACACGAGCAGTACTTC.

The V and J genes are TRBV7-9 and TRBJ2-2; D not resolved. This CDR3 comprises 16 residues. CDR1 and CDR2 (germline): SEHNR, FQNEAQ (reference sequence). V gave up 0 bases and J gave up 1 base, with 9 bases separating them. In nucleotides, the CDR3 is TGTGCCAGCAGCTTAGCGAGTGCAGGGAACACCGGGGAGCTGTTTTTT. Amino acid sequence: CASSLASAGNTGELFF.

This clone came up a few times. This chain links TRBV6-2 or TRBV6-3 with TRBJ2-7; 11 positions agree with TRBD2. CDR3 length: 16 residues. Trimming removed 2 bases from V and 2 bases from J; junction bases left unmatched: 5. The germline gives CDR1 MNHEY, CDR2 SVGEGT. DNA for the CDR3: TGTGCCAGCAGTTACGAAGTGACTAGCGGGACCTACGAGCAGTACTTC. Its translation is CASSYEVTSGTYEQYF.

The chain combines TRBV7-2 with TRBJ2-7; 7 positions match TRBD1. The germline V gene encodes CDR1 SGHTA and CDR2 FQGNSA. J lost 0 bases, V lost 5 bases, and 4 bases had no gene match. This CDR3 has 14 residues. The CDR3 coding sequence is TGTGCCAGCAGCGTCCGGGACAGCTCCTACGAGCAGTACTTC. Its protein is CASSVRDSSYEQYF. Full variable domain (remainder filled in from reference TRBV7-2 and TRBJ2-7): GAGVSQSPSNKVTEKGKDVELRCDPISGHTALYWYRQSLGQGLEFLIYFQGNSAPDKSGLPSDRFSAERTGGSVSTLTIQRTQQEDSAVYLCASSVRDSSYEQYFGPGTRLTVT.

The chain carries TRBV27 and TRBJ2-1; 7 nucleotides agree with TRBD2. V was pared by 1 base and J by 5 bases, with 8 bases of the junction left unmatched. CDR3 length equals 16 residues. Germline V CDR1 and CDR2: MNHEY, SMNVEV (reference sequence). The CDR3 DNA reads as TGTGCCAGCAGTTTATTTGGGGGGGAAGCCGACAATGAGCAGTTCTTC. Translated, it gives CASSLFGGEADNEQFF.

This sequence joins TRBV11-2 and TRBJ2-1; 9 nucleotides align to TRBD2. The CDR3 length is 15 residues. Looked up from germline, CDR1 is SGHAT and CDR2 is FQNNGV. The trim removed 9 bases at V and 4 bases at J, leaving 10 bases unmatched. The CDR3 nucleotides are TGTGCCAGTGTGTCGGCGGGAGGGAATTACAATGAGCAGTTCTTC. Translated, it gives CASVSAGGNYNEQFF. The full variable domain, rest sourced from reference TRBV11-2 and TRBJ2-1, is EAGVAQSPRYKIIEKRQSVAFWCNPISGHATLYWYQQILGQGPKLLIQFQNNGVVDDSQLPKDRFSAERLKGVDSTLKIQPAKLEDSAVYLCASVSAGGNYNEQFFGPGTRLTVL.

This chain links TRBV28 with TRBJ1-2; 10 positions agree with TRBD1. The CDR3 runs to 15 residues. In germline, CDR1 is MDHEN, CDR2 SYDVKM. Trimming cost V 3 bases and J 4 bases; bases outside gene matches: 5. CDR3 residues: CASSFPGQGRYGYTF. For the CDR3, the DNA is TGTGCCAGCAGTTTCCCGGGACAGGGGCGCTATGGCTACACCTTC.

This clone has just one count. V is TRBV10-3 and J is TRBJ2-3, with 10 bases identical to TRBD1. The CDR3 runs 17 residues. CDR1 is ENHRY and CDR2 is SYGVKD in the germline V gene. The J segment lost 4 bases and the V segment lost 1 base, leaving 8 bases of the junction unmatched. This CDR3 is CAISEYTPGQGSDTQYF. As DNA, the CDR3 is TGTGCCATCAGTGAGTATACGCCGGGACAGGGGTCAGATACGCAGTATTTT.

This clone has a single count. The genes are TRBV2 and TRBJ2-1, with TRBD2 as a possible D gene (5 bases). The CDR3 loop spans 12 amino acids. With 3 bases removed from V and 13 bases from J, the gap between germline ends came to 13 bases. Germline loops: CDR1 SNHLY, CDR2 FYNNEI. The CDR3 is CASSETGMEQFF. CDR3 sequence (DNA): TGTGCCAGCAGTGAGACCGGGATGGAACAGTTCTTC.

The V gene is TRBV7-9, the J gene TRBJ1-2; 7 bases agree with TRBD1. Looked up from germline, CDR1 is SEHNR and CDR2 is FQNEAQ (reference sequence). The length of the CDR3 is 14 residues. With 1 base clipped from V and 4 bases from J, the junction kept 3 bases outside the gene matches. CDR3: CASSLDRGGYGYTF. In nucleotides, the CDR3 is TGTGCCAGCAGCTTAGACAGGGGTGGCTATGGCTACACCTTC.

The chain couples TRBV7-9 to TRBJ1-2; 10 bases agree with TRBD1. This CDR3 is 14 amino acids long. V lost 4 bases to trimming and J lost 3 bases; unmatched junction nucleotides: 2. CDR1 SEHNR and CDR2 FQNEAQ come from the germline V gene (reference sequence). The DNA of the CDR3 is TGTGCCAGCAGCTCCGGGACAGGGGACTATGGCTACACCTTC. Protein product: CASSSGTGDYGYTF.

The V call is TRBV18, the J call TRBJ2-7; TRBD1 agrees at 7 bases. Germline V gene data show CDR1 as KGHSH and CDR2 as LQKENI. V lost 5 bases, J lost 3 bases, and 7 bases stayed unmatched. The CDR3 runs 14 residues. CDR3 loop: CASSEGRQGYEQYF. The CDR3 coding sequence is TGTGCCAGCTCAGAGGGCCGACAGGGCTACGAGCAGTACTTC.

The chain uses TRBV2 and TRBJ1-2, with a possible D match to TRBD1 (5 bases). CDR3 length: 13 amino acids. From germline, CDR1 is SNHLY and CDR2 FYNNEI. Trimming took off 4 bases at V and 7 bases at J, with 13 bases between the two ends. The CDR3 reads CASSVSQARGYTF. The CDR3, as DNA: TGTGCCAGCAGTGTGTCACAGGCTCGTGGCTACACCTTC.

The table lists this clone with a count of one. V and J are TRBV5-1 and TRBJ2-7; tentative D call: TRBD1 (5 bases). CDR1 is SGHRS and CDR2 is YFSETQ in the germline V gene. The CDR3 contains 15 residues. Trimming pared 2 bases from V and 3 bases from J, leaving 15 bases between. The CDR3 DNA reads TGCGCCAGCAGCTTTAATTATGGGGCCAACTACGAGCAGTACTTC. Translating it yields CASSFNYGANYEQYF.

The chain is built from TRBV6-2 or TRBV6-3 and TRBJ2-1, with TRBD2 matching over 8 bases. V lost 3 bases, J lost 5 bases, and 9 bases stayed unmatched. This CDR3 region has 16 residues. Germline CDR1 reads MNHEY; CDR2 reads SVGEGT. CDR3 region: CASSYQKRETDNEQFF. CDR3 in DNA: TGTGCCAGCAGTTATCAAAAGCGGGAGACCGACAATGAGCAGTTCTTC.

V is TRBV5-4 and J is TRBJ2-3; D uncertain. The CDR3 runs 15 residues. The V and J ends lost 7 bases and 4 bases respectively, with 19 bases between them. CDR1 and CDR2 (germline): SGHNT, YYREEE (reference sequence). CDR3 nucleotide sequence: TGTGCCAGCGGAAAATCGGGTTTCGGCGCAGATACGCAGTATTTT. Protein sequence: CASGKSGFGADTQYF.

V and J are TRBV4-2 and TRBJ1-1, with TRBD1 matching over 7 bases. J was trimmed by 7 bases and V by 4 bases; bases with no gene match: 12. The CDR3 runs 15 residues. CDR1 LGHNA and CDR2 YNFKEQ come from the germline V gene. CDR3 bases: TGTGCCAGCAGCCCCGTCGGGGCACGACAGGGTGAAGCTTTCTTT. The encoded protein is CASSPVGARQGEAFF.